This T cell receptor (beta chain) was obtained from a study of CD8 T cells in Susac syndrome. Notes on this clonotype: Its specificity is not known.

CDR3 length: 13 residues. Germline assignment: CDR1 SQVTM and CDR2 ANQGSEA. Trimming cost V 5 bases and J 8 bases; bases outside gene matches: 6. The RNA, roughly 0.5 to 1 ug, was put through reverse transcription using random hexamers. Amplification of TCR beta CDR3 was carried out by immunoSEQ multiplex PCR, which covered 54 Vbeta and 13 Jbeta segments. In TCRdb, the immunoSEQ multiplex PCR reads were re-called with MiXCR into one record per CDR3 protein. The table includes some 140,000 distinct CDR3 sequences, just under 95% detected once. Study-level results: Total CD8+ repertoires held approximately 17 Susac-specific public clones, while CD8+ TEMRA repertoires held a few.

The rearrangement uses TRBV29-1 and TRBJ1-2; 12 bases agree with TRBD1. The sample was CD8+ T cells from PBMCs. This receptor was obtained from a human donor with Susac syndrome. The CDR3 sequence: CSVPGQGAQGYTF. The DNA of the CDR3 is TGCAGCGTTCCGGGACAGGGGGCGCAAGGCTACACCTTC.